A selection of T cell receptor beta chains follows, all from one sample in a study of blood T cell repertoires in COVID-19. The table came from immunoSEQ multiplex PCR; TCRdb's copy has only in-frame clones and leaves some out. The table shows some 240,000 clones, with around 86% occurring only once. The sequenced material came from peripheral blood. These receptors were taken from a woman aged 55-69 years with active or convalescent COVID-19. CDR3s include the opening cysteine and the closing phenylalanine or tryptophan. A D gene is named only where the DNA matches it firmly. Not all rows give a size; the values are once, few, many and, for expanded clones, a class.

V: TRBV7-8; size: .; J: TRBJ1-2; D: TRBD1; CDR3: CASSLRARGNRGRYYGYTF; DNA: TGTGCCAGCAGCTTACGGGCAAGGGGGAACAGGGGGCGCTACTATGGCTACACCTTC
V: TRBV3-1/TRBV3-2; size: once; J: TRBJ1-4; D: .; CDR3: CASTEGYGGEKLFF; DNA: TGTGCCAGCACCGAAGGGTATGGGGGGGAAAAACTGTTTTTT
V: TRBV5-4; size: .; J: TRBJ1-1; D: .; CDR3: CASSLDPGTMNTEAFF; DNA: TGTGCCAGCAGCTTGGACCCCGGGACAATGAACACTGAAGCTTTCTTT
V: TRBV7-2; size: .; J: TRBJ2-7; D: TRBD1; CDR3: CASSLGTGFLYEQYF; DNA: TGTGCCAGCAGCTTAGGGACAGGGTTTCTCTACGAGCAGTACTTC
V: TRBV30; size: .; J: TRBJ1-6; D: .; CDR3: CAWSVGRAKSPLHF; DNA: TGTGCCTGGAGTGTGGGCAGGGCGAAATCACCCCTCCACTTT
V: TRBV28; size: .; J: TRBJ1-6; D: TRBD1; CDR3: CAAQGLWNSPLHF; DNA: TGTGCCGCACAGGGGTTATGGAATTCACCCCTCCACTTT
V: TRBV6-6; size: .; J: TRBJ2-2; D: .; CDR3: CASSPTRANTGELFF; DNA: TGTGCCAGCAGTCCGACTAGAGCGAACACCGGGGAGCTGTTTTTT
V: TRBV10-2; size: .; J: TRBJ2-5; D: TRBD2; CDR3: CASGGGGEETQYF; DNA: TGCGCCAGCGGTGGGGGAGGGGAAGAGACCCAGTACTTC
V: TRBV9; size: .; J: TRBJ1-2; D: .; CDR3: CASSVRHGGDYGYTF; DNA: TGTGCCAGCAGCGTCCGACATGGAGGTGACTATGGCTACACCTTC
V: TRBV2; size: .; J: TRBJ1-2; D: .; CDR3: CASSADIRYGYTF; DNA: TGTGCCAGCAGCGCAGACATCCGCTATGGCTACACCTTC
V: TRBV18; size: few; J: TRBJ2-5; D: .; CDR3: CASSPGRSPETQYF; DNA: TGTGCCAGCTCACCAGGCAGGTCCCCCGAGACCCAGTACTTC
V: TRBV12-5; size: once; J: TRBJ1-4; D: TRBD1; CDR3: CASGFLGQTNEKLFF; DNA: TGTGCTAGTGGTTTCCTGGGACAGACTAATGAAAAACTGTTTTTT
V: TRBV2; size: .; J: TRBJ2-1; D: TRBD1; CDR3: CASSGQDYNEQFF; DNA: TGTGCCAGCAGCGGACAGGACTACAATGAGCAGTTCTTC
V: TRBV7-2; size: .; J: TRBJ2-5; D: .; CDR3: CASSLDAGRETQYF; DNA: TGTGCCAGCAGCTTAGACGCGGGTCGGGAGACCCAGTACTTC
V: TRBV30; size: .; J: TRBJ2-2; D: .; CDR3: CAWRRGTTGELFF; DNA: TGTGCCTGGCGCCGGGGAACCACCGGGGAGCTGTTTTTT
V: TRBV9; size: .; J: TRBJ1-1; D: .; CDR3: CASSPVQVNTEAFF; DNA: TGTGCCAGCAGCCCCGTTCAGGTTAACACTGAAGCTTTCTTT
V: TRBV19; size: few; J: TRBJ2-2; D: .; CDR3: CASNKYRGGTGELFF; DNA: TGTGCCAGTAATAAATACAGGGGAGGCACCGGGGAGCTGTTTTTT
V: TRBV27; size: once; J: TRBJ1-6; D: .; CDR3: CASSLRDYNSPLHF; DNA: TGTGCCAGCAGTTTACGGGATTATAATTCACCCCTCCACTTT
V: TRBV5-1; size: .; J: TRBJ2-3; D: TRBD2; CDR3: CASSSGGASDTQYF; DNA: TGCGCCAGCAGTAGCGGGGGGGCCTCGGATACGCAGTATTTT
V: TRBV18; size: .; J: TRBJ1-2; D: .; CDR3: CASSPPVDFNYGYTF; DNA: TGTGCCAGCTCACCACCGGTCGACTTTAACTATGGCTACACCTTC
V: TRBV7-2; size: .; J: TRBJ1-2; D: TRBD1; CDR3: CASSLADRGGGYTF; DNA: TGTGCCAGCAGCTTAGCGGACAGGGGAGGCGGCTACACCTTC
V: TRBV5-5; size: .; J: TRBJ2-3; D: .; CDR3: CASSFGREITDTQYF; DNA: TGTGCCAGCAGCTTTGGTAGGGAGATCACAGATACGCAGTATTTT
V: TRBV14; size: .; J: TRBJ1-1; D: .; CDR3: CASSQDRRDLAFF; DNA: TGTGCCAGCAGCCAAGATCGAAGGGACTTGGCTTTCTTT
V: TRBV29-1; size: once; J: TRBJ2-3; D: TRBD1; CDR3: CSVATGVADTQYF; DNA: TGCAGCGTGGCGACAGGGGTAGCAGATACGCAGTATTTT
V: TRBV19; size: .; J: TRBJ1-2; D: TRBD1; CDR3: CASSIGTAYGYTF; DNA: TGTGCCAGTAGTATCGGGACAGCGTATGGCTACACCTTC
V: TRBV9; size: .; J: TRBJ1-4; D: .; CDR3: CASSVGGNGEKLFF; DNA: TGTGCCAGCAGCGTAGGTGGAAACGGGGAAAAACTGTTTTTT
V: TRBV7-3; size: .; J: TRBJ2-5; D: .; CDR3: CASSFRGAGETQYF; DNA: TGTGCCAGCAGCTTCCGCGGGGCGGGAGAGACCCAGTACTTC
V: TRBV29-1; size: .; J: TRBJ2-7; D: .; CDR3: CSARWDFVPYEQYF; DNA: TGCAGCGCCCGGTGGGACTTCGTCCCCTACGAGCAGTACTTC
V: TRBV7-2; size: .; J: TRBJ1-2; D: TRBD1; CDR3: CASSSSPGTGDGYTF; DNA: TGTGCCAGCAGCTCCTCTCCCGGGACAGGGGATGGCTACACCTTC
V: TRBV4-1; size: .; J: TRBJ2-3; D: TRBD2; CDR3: CASSQDNSGGAADTQYF; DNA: TGCGCCAGCAGCCAAGATAACAGCGGGGGGGCCGCAGATACGCAGTATTTT
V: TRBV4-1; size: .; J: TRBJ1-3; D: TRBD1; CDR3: CASSHWTGDSGNTIYF; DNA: TGCGCCAGCAGCCATTGGACAGGCGACTCTGGAAACACCATATATTTT
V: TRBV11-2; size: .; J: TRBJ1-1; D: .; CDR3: CASSPDMNTEAFF; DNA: TGTGCCAGCAGCCCCGACATGAACACTGAAGCTTTCTTT
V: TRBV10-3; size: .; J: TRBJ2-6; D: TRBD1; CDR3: CAIGQGAAFSGANVLTF; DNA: TGTGCCATCGGACAGGGGGCCGCCTTCTCTGGGGCCAACGTCCTGACTTTC
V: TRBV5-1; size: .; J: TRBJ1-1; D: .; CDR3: CASSLVPENTEAFF; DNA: TGCGCCAGCAGCTTGGTACCAGAGAACACTGAAGCTTTCTTT
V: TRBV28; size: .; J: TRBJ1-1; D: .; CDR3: CASFAGGAPTEAFF; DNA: TGTGCCAGCTTCGCCGGGGGTGCACCCACTGAAGCTTTCTTT
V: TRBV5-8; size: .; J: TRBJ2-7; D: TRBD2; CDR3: CASSLAWGGSYEQYF; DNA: TGTGCCAGCAGCTTGGCCTGGGGGGGTTCCTACGAGCAGTACTTC
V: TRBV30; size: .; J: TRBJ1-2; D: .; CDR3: CAWSRVGGYTF; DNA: TGTGCCTGGAGTCGGGTCGGTGGCTACACCTTC
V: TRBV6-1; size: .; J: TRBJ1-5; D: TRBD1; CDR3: CASSDMTGTNQPQHF; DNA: TGTGCCAGCAGTGATATGACAGGGACCAATCAGCCCCAGCATTTT